This T cell receptor beta chain was sequenced in a study of CD8+ T cells in alopecia areata. The overall study: Each of the treated patients was given oral tofacitinib, 5 to 10 mg twice daily, for moderate-to-severe alopecia areata.

Study-level findings and limits: Patients shared TCRs less clearly than mice did, possibly owing to HLA. In scalp, tofacitinib significantly decreased clonality and expanded CD8+ clones among the top 100.

Germline V CDR1 and CDR2: MNHNS, SASEGT. V shed 3 bases, J shed 2 bases, and the junction held 3 bases outside the gene matches. This CDR3 is 15 amino acids long. Note on this clone: What it binds is not known.

Treatment specified: oral pan-JAK inhibitor, 5-10 mg twice daily. Lesional scalp punch biopsies and peripheral blood came from alopecia areata patients. RNA extraction and reverse transcription yielded cDNA as sequencing template. Only in-frame clones appear in the TCRdb table, and some are missing; sequencing was by immunoSEQ multiplex PCR. Counted here are 95,000 to 100,000 clones, approximately 63% occurring once; the ten biggest clones make up roughly 15%. The sample consisted of CD8+ T cells sorted from blood, taken between weeks 55 and 70, from a patient treated with tofacitinib. This chain joins TRBV6-1 and TRBJ2-3; 9 bases line up with TRBD2. The sequence was obtained from a human donor with alopecia areata. This chain's CDR3 is CASSEPSGATDTQYF. Here the CDR3 DNA reads TGTGCCAGCAGTGAGCCTAGCGGGGCCACAGATACGCAGTATTTT.